Listed below are T cell receptor beta chains from one sample, sequenced in a study of CD4 and CD8 cells across lung adenocarcinoma regions. TCRdb processed the PCR reads anew with MiXCR; each CDR3 protein has one entry. The sample yields 3,000 or so distinct CDR3 sequences, 60% to 70% seen once. The specimen sequenced was CD4+ T cells from the margin of a lung tumor. The receptors stem from a male donor with lung adenocarcinoma. The CD4 and CD8 labels of this study may be unreliable. Both conserved end residues are part of each CDR3. D genes are given only for firm matches. Expanded clones are given a class, and other clones once, few, many or no size at all.

J	V	size	D	length	CDR3	DNA
TRBJ2-1	TRBV10-3	few	.	12	CAIGGLYNEQFF	TGTGCCATCGGGGGGCTGTACAATGAGCAGTTCTTC
TRBJ2-1	TRBV27	.	TRBD2	16	CASSPIAGGRYNEQFF	TGTGCCAGCAGTCCAATAGCGGGAGGACGGTACAATGAGCAGTTCTTC
TRBJ1-3	TRBV7-2	.	.	15	CASSLAYGSGNTIYF	TGTGCCAGCAGCTTAGCTTACGGTTCTGGAAACACCATATATTTT
TRBJ2-1	TRBV12-5	.	TRBD2	16	CASGSSGSGRATEQFF	TGTGCTAGTGGTTCTTCGGGTAGCGGGAGGGCCACTGAGCAGTTCTTC
TRBJ2-5	TRBV6-1	.	TRBD1	17	CASSTRDRGYVRETQYF	TGTGCCAGCAGCACCCGGGACAGGGGATATGTCAGAGAGACCCAGTACTTC
TRBJ1-3	TRBV7-8	.	.	15	CASSPTATSGNTIYF	TGTGCCAGCAGCCCGACAGCTACCTCTGGAAACACCATATATTTT
TRBJ2-7	TRBV6-1	.	.	15	CGGGRGGRDQETQYF	TGTGGCGGGGGTCGAGGGGGCCGTGACCAAGAGACGCAGTACTTC
TRBJ2-1	TRBV6-1	few	.	15	CASRWTASSYNEQFF	TGTGCCAGCAGGTGGACGGCGAGCTCCTACAATGAGCAGTTCTTC
TRBJ2-1	TRBV6-1	few	.	12	CASTVTYNEQFF	TGTGCCAGCACGGTCACTTACAATGAGCAGTTCTTC
TRBJ2-3	TRBV7-6	few	.	13	CASSLGATDTQYF	TGTGCCAGCAGCTTGGGGGCAACAGATACGCAGTATTTT
TRBJ2-6	TRBV6-1	.	.	16	CASSDLGSSGANVLTF	TGTGCCAGCAGTGACCTCGGGAGCTCTGGGGCCAACGTCCTGACTTTC
TRBJ2-1	TRBV11-2	.	.	15	CASSRGGTVYNEQFF	TGTGCCAGCAGCCGAGGGGGGACAGTCTACAATGAGCAGTTCTTC
TRBJ1-1	TRBV10-1	.	.	13	CASSESWGTEATF	TGCGCCAGCAGTGAGTCGTGGGGCACTGAAGCCACCTTT
TRBJ2-7	TRBV6-1	.	.	15	CASTGYSSFSYEQYF	TGTGCCAGCACAGGGTACTCTTCGTTCTCCTACGAGCAGTACTTC
TRBJ1-5	TRBV6-1	.	.	13	CASREGVRQPQHF	TGTGCCAGCAGGGAGGGAGTTCGCCAGCCCCAGCATTTT
TRBJ2-2	TRBV3-1	medium-sized	TRBD1	16	CASSPWTGERAGELFF	TGTGCCAGCAGCCCCTGGACAGGGGAAAGGGCCGGGGAGCTGTTTTTT
TRBJ2-3	TRBV10-3	large	.	14	CAIAPGLGTDTQYF	TGTGCCATCGCCCCGGGACTGGGCACAGATACGCAGTATTTT
TRBJ1-1	TRBV6-5	.	.	15	CASSYSAGPNTEAFF	TGTGCCAGCAGTTACTCGGCGGGGCCGAACACTGAAGCTTTCTTT
TRBJ2-5	TRBV24-1	.	.	14	CATSATGPRETQYF	TGTGCCACCAGTGCTACCGGGCCCAGGGAGACCCAGTACTTC
TRBJ2-5	TRBV11-2	.	TRBD1	15	CASSGGQGVLETQYF	TGTGCCAGCAGCGGGGGACAGGGGGTCCTGGAGACCCAGTACTTC
TRBJ2-7	TRBV12-3/TRBV12-4	.	.	13	CASTGSGYNEQYF	TGTGCCAGCACCGGGAGCGGATACAATGAGCAGTACTTC
TRBJ1-2	TRBV12-3/TRBV12-4	.	TRBD1	14	CASSSGTGNGGYTF	TGTGCCAGCAGTTCGGGGACAGGGAATGGCGGCTACACCTTC
TRBJ2-1	TRBV11-2	.	.	13	CASSWSLNNEQFF	TGTGCCAGCAGCTGGTCACTGAACAATGAGCAGTTCTTC
TRBJ2-7	TRBV7-2	.	.	16	CASSIGVGGAYYEQYF	TGTGCCAGCTCCATTGGGGTGGGGGGGGCGTACTACGAGCAGTACTTC
TRBJ2-7	TRBV6-4	.	.	14	CASYRQSAAYEQYF	TGTGCCAGCTACAGACAGTCCGCGGCCTACGAGCAGTACTTC
TRBJ1-2	TRBV7-2	.	.	13	CASTGGTNYGYTF	TGTGCCAGCACCGGCGGGACAAACTATGGCTACACCTTC
TRBJ2-7	TRBV11-2	once	.	13	CASSPGLTYEQYF	TGTGCCAGCAGCCCGGGCTTAACCTACGAGCAGTACTTC
TRBJ2-1	TRBV3-1	few	.	14	CASSQGWRDNEQFF	TGTGCCAGCAGCCAAGGTTGGCGGGACAATGAGCAGTTCTTC
TRBJ2-7	TRBV6-1	.	.	14	CASRRDGSSYEQYF	TGTGCCAGCAGGCGGGACGGGAGCTCCTACGAGCAGTACTTC
TRBJ2-1	TRBV6-5	.	.	13	CASSSGHYNEQFF	TGTGCCAGCAGTTCTGGACACTACAATGAGCAGTTCTTC
TRBJ1-1	TRBV25-1	large	TRBD1	17	CATGGQKGQGLYTEAFF	TGTGCCACCGGGGGGCAGAAGGGACAGGGACTTTACACTGAAGCTTTCTTT
TRBJ1-1	TRBV14	.	.	13	CASSPLGNTGAFF	TGTGCCAGCAGCCCTCTGGGGAACACTGGCGCCTTCTTT
TRBJ1-5	TRBV10-3	.	TRBD1	18	CATLKGGTGRRSNQPQHF	TGTGCCACCCTAAAAGGGGGGACAGGGAGGAGGAGCAATCAGCCCCAGCATTTT
TRBJ2-1	TRBV20-1	.	TRBD1	14	CSARDRGFYNEQFF	TGCAGTGCTCGGGACAGGGGGTTTTACAATGAGCAGTTCTTC
TRBJ1-5	TRBV6-1	.	.	15	CASRPGHLGNQPQHF	TGTGCCAGCAGACCGGGACACCTAGGCAATCAGCCCCAGCATTTT
TRBJ2-5	TRBV27	once	TRBD2	19	CASSLFAPLTSGAQETQYF	TGTGCCAGCAGTTTATTCGCGCCCTTGACTAGCGGGGCCCAAGAGACCCAGTACTTC
TRBJ2-7	TRBV3-1	.	.	13	CASSLSGPGEQYF	TGTGCCAGCAGCCTATCCGGACCGGGGGAGCAGTACTTC
TRBJ1-1	TRBV6-1	.	TRBD1	15	CASLSGTVMNTEAFF	TGTGCCAGCCTCTCGGGGACAGTCATGAACACTGAAGCTTTCTTT
TRBJ2-2	TRBV6-4	large	.	13	CASSDSSTGELFF	TGTGCCAGCAGTGACTCTAGCACCGGGGAGCTGTTTTTT
TRBJ2-2	TRBV6-1	once	.	17	CASSVTRPGVGSGELFF	TGTGCCAGCAGTGTGACTAGACCGGGGGTAGGGAGCGGGGAGCTGTTTTTT
TRBJ2-1	TRBV7-3	.	.	14	CASSLTSDYNEQFF	TGTGCCAGCAGCTTAACTAGCGACTACAATGAGCAGTTCTTC
TRBJ1-6	TRBV12-3/TRBV12-4	.	TRBD1	16	CASSLRAGTGSSPLHF	TGTGCCAGCAGTTTAAGAGCCGGGACAGGGTCTTCACCCCTCCACTTT